Presented here are 26 T cell receptor beta chains from one specimen sequenced in a study of regulatory T cells in long-lasting Graves disease. Investigators prepared the TCR beta libraries by applying iRepertoire HTBI primers and Arm-PCR of CDR3 regions. TCRdb independently ran MiXCR on the multiplex PCR reads; one entry per CDR3 protein. The repertoire holds a few hundred thousand distinct CDR3 sequences, with around 24% as singletons. Regarding time point: persistent/refractory GD, antithyroid drugs over 5 years with positive TRAb. Following extraction of RNA from PBMCs, that RNA was used to make the TCR library. Sequenced here: peripheral blood mononuclear cells (PBMCs), sampled when the disease was refractory, from a patient treated with antithyroid drugs. The receptors originated from a female donor with Graves disease.

This clonotype has at least ten counts. J is TRBJ1-1 and V is TRBV11-2, with D possibly matching TRBD1 (6 bases). The CDR3 loop spans 14 amino acids. Trimming removed 1 base at V and 5 bases at J, with 11 bases between. In germline, CDR1 is SGHAT, CDR2 FQNNGV. CDR3 nucleotide sequence: TGTGCCAGCAGCTTAGGGGGGCTTGAGACTGAAGCTTTCTTT. As protein: CASSLGGLETEAFF.

V and J are TRBV6-1 and TRBJ2-6, with a possible D match to TRBD1 (6 bases). Trimming pared 6 bases from V and 2 bases from J, leaving 20 bases between. The CDR3 consists of 18 residues. Germline assignment: CDR1 MNHNS and CDR2 SASEGT. The CDR3 DNA follows: TGTGCCAGCAGCTCCTCACCGCCAGGGGTGGCTGGGGCCAACGTCCTGACTTTC. Translating it yields CASSSSPPGVAGANVLTF.

Many counts were recorded for this clonotype. The chain links TRBV30 to TRBJ1-5; no definite D call. V lost 2 bases and J lost 2, with 4 bases in between. Per germline, CDR1 GTSNPN and CDR2 SVGIG (reference sequence). There are 12 residues in the CDR3. The CDR3 sequence is CAWSFGNQPQHF. The CDR3 DNA follows: TGTGCCTGGAGTTTTGGCAATCAGCCCCAGCATTTT.

This clonotype was counted only a few times. The chain recombines TRBV30 with TRBJ1-5; no firm D call. V lost 1 base and J 2 bases, leaving 12 bases between the germline ends. There are 15 residues in the CDR3. CDR1 GTSNPN and CDR2 SVGIG come from the germline V gene (reference sequence). The CDR3: CAWSEVNGGNQPQHF. The CDR3 DNA reads TGTGCCTGGAGTGAAGTCAACGGAGGCAATCAGCCCCAGCATTTT.

This clonotype was found a few times. V is TRBV20-1 and J is TRBJ2-7, with TRBD2 matching 10 bases. Germline CDR1 reads DFQATT; CDR2 reads SNEGSKA (reference sequence). This CDR3 comprises 15 residues. Trimming took 2 bases from V and 4 from J; bases not matched to a gene: 8. The CDR3 coding sequence is TGCAGTGCTAGAAATCTAGCGGGAGTGGCGTACGAGCAGTACTTC. Translated: CSARNLAGVAYEQYF.

This clonotype showed up just a few times. V is TRBV30 and J is TRBJ1-1; D may be TRBD1 (5 bases). The CDR3 extends over 14 amino acids. The V and J ends lost 2 bases and 3 bases respectively, with 13 bases between them. Germline loops: CDR1 GTSNPN, CDR2 SVGIG (reference sequence). The CDR3 coding sequence is TGTGCCTGGAGTTTAGCGGGGGGTGACACTGAAGCTTTCTTT. It translates to CAWSLAGGDTEAFF.

This clonotype was detected only a few times. The chain uses TRBV27 and TRBJ2-5; 11 nucleotides line up with TRBD1. Trimming took 5 bases from V and 1 from J; bases not matched to a gene: 6. The CDR3 covers 16 residues. The germline CDR1 and CDR2 sequences are MNHEY and SMNVEV (reference sequence). CDR3 residues: CASSRDRGAPQETQYF. CDR3 nucleotides: TGTGCCAGCAGTCGGGACAGGGGGGCCCCCCAAGAGACCCAGTACTTC.

In the case of this clonotype: Sequence at one end of the junction differs from germline and may be a read error. J is TRBJ2-2 and V is TRBV20-1; 8 nucleotides align to TRBD2. The CDR3 is made up of 17 amino acids. Germline loops: CDR1 DFQATT, CDR2 SNEGSKA (reference sequence). The CDR3 is CSARYNLAGRGTRELFF. The DNA for the CDR3 is TGCAGTGCTAGATACAACCTAGCGGGTCGGGGCACCAGGGAGCTGTTTTTT.

This chain uses TRBV6-1 with TRBJ2-3; TRBD2 matches 8 bases. The CDR3 is 15 amino acids. Germline-derived CDR1 and CDR2 are MNHNS and SASEGT. V shed 6 bases and J 6 bases; nucleotides not matched to a gene: 11. CDR3 protein: CASSPEGLGSDTQYF. In nucleotides, the CDR3 is TGTGCCAGCAGCCCCGAGGGACTAGGGTCCGATACGCAGTATTTT.

The chain uses TRBV7-2 and TRBJ1-5; D is unresolved. Trimming pared 1 base from V and 0 bases from J, leaving 10 bases between. The CDR3 is 16 amino acids. Germline V gene lookup returns CDR1 SGHTA and CDR2 FQGNSA. The CDR3 loop reads CASSLEVDTSNQPQHF. In nucleotides, the CDR3 is TGTGCCAGCAGCTTAGAGGTAGACACTAGCAATCAGCCCCAGCATTTT. Using reference TRBV7-2 and TRBJ1-5 for the parts outside the CDR3, the full variable domain is GAGVSQSPSNKVTEKGKDVELRCDPISGHTALYWYRQSLGQGLEFLIYFQGNSAPDKSGLPSDRFSAERTGGSVSTLTIQRTQQEDSAVYLCASSLEVDTSNQPQHFGDGTRLSIL.

The chain uses TRBV5-1 and TRBJ1-3; D remains unclear. The CDR3 covers 16 residues. Trimming removed 0 bases from V and 0 bases from J, with 10 bases in between. Germline V gene sequence: CDR1 SGHRS, CDR2 YFSETQ. The CDR3 DNA reads as TGCGCCAGCAGCTTGGGGGCGATGACCTCTGGAAACACCATATATTTT. It encodes CASSLGAMTSGNTIYF.

The gene calls are TRBV7-3 and TRBJ2-3, with 9 bases identical to TRBD2. CDR1 and CDR2 (germline): SGHTA, FQGTGA. The V segment lost 5 bases and the J segment 6 bases; nucleotides outside the gene matches: 12. The CDR3 is 16 amino acids. The DNA for the CDR3 is TGTGCCAGCAGCGCGCCTAGCGGGGAGGGAGGGGATACGCAGTATTTT. Its protein product is CASSAPSGEGGDTQYF.

This clonotype has just a few counts. The chain is built from TRBV7-2 and TRBJ2-2; maybe TRBD1 (6 bases). CDR3 length equals 17 residues. The germline V gene has CDR1 SGHTA and CDR2 FQGNSA. The ends were cut back, 5 bases at V and 4 bases at J, with 20 bases in the middle. As DNA, the CDR3 is TGTGCCAGCAGCCCAGGGGCCGCCCGACGGGCCACCGGGGAGCTGTTTTTT. Its protein product is CASSPGAARRATGELFF.

This clonotype was seen many times. The chain employs TRBV28 and TRBJ1-2; D not resolved. The CDR3 has 14 amino acids. The germline CDR1 and CDR2 sequences are MDHEN and SYDVKM. Trimming shortened V by 8 bases and J by 6 bases, and 19 bases separated the two germline ends. DNA of the CDR3: TGTGCCAGCCCTCCTCCCTTTGGGGTCCATGGCTACACCTTC. Translation gives CASPPPFGVHGYTF.

This clonotype occurred a few times. The gene calls are TRBV3-1 and TRBJ2-7; 9 nucleotides match TRBD2. The length of the CDR3 is 15 residues. The ends lost 0 bases at V and 4 bases at J; junction bases unmatched: 4. Per the germline V gene, CDR1 is LGHDT and CDR2 is YNNKEL (reference sequence). CDR3 protein: CASSQDPAGGYEQYF. The DNA of the CDR3 is TGTGCCAGCAGCCAAGACCCAGCGGGAGGATACGAGCAGTACTTC.

Here the CDR3 DNA reads TGTGCCAGCAGCTTTTACCCGGAACAGGGCTACGAGCAGTACTTC. Its translation: CASSFYPEQGYEQYF. The V and J genes are TRBV7-2 and TRBJ2-7; possibly TRBD1 for D (6 bases). CDR3 length: 15 amino acids. In germline, CDR1 is SGHTA, CDR2 FQGNSA. V lost 3 bases and J lost 3, with 15 bases in between.

Details on this clonotype: It may be a read error: a sequence one base away is much more abundant. The chain uses TRBV28 and TRBJ2-7; possibly TRBD1 for D (5 bases). The CDR3 length is 16 residues. Trimming left V 3 bases short and J 6 bases short, with 21 bases between. CDR1 and CDR2 (germline): MDHEN, SYDVKM. The CDR3, as DNA: TGTGCCAGCAGTTTTCCGGACATAGGGAAAATTGGCGAGCAGTACTTC. Translated: CASSFPDIGKIGEQYF. Full variable domain (missing parts from reference TRBV28 and TRBJ2-7): DVKVTQSSRYLVKRTGEKVFLECVQDMDHENMFWYRQDPGLGLRLIYFSYDVKMKEKGDIPEGYSVSREKKERFSLILESASTNQTSMYLCASSFPDIGKIGEQYFGPGTRLTVT.

In its sample, this clonotype was seen many times. The chain is built from TRBV3-1 and TRBJ2-7; D may be TRBD2 (5 bases). This CDR3 region has 12 residues. Germline lookup yields CDR1 LGHDT and CDR2 YNNKEL (reference sequence). V lost 1 base, J lost 7 bases, and 8 bases lay in between. CDR3 DNA: TGTGCCAGCAGCCAAGTTTCGGGGGAGCAGTACTTC. Its translation is CASSQVSGEQYF.

The chain links TRBV4-2 to TRBJ1-2, with a possible D match to TRBD1 (6 bases). V gave up 0 bases and J gave up 2 bases, with 10 bases separating them. Germline CDR1 is LGHNA and CDR2 is YNFKEQ. The CDR3 is 15 amino acids. CDR3 amino acids: CASSQEATGNYGYTF. Written as DNA, the CDR3 is TGTGCCAGCAGCCAAGAGGCCACAGGGAACTATGGCTACACCTTC.

The CDR3 bases are TGCAGTGCTAACAGTCCCAATCAGCCCCAGCATTTT. Amino acids: CSANSPNQPQHF. The chain couples TRBV20-1 to TRBJ1-5; D not certain. V gave up 4 bases and J gave up 3 bases, with 7 bases separating them. The germline gives CDR1 DFQATT, CDR2 SNEGSKA (reference sequence). This CDR3 is 12 amino acids long.

In this sample, this clonotype turned up many times. The chain recombines TRBV28 with TRBJ2-7, with D perhaps matching TRBD1 (6 bases). V was shortened by 10 bases and J by 2 bases, with 21 bases between the two germline ends. Germline V gives CDR1 MDHEN, CDR2 SYDVKM. The CDR3 is 15 amino acids. CDR3 in amino acids: CATLPITGSTYEQYF. CDR3 DNA: TGTGCCACCCTACCAATCACAGGGAGCACCTACGAGCAGTACTTC.

DNA of the CDR3: TGTGCCAGCAGCTTAACCCCTTACGAGCAGTACTTC. It encodes CASSLTPYEQYF. V gene TRBV7-9 combines with J gene TRBJ2-7; D is unclear. The CDR3 runs 12 residues. Per the germline V gene, CDR1 is SEHNR and CDR2 is FQNEAQ (reference sequence). Trimming removed 2 bases at V and 4 bases at J, with 6 bases between.

This chain joins TRBV7-2 and TRBJ2-2; a weak D match, TRBD2 (5 bases). The CDR3 extends over 14 amino acids. Trimming removed 6 bases from V and 3 bases from J, with 11 bases in between. Per the germline V gene, CDR1 is SGHTA and CDR2 is FQGNSA. This CDR3 is CASRLTRDTGELFF. The DNA of the CDR3 is TGTGCCAGCAGGCTGACGAGGGACACCGGGGAGCTGTTTTTT.

This clonotype has at least ten counts. This rearrangement joins TRBV6-4 to TRBJ1-1, with no clear D. The CDR3 sequence is 14 residues long. Trimming left V 4 bases short and J 1 base short, with 10 bases between. Germline V gene sequence: CDR1 MRHNA, CDR2 SNTAGT. CDR3 nucleotide sequence: TGTGCCAGCAGTGCCACGTGGGAGAACACTGAAGCTTTCTTT. It is translated as CASSATWENTEAFF.

Many counts were recorded for this clonotype. The chain joins TRBV5-1 to TRBJ1-4; a possible D gene is TRBD1 (6 bases). Trimming shortened V by 1 base and J by 6 bases, and 10 bases separated the two germline ends. Germline CDR1 is SGHRS and CDR2 is YFSETQ. This CDR3 region has 14 residues. The DNA of the CDR3 is TGCGCCAGCAGCTTGTTACAGGGAGATGAAAAACTGTTTTTT. It is translated as CASSLLQGDEKLFF.

V usage is TRBV6-1 and J usage is TRBJ2-7; no clear D gene. Trimming stripped 8 bases from V and 3 bases from J, with 20 bases between. Germline V CDR1 and CDR2: MNHNS, SASEGT. The CDR3 length is 15 residues. The CDR3 sequence: CASAPRSASLYEQYF. Here the CDR3 DNA reads TGTGCCAGCGCCCCCCGGTCGGCTTCCCTCTACGAGCAGTACTTC.